This T cell receptor (beta chain) was sequenced in a study of post-analysis software for immune sequencing data. Carried by the TCR beta cDNA libraries were unique molecular identifiers. TCRdb called the PCR reads again in MiXCR, with one record for every CDR3 protein. The repertoire holds about 820,000 distinct CDR3 sequences, with 53% as singletons. Sequenced: blood. This receptor was obtained from a girl under 18 with multiple sclerosis.

DNA for the CDR3: TGTGCCAGCAAGGTCGGGTCCAATGAGCAGTTCTTC. Translating it yields CASKVGSNEQFF. This sequence joins TRBV7-9 and TRBJ2-1; D is ambiguous. This CDR3 has 12 amino acids. V lost 7 bases to trimming and J lost 6 bases, with 10 bases between them. Looked up from germline, CDR1 is SEHNR and CDR2 is FQNEAQ (reference sequence).